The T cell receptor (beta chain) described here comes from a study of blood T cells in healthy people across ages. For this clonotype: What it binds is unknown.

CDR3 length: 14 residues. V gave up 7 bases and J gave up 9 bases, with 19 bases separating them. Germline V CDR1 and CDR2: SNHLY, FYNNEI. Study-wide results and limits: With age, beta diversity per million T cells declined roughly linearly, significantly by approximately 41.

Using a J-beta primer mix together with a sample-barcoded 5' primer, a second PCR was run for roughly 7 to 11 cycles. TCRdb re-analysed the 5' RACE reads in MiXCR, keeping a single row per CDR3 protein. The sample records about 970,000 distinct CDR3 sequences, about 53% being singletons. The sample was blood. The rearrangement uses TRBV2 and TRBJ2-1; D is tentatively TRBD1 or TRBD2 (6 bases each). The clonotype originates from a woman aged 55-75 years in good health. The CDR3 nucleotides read TGTGCCAGCAACCTTCGACTAGTAGGGGGTGAGCAGTTCTTC. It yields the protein CASNLRLVGGEQFF.